Listed here are 32 T cell receptor beta chains from one sample, sequenced in a study of T cell repertoires in cytomegalovirus infection. TCRdb used MiXCR to reprocess the reads, holding one entry per CDR3 protein. The sample carries 300,000 or so distinct CDR3 sequences, roughly 26% recorded once. Source material: PBMCs. The receptors were gathered from a human donor in good health (CMV status not recorded). Some clones in this sample may be carry-over from other donors' samples.

The V and J genes are TRBV10-1 and TRBJ1-4, with 9 bases fitting TRBD1. J gave up 8 bases and V 2 bases, and 6 bases lay outside the gene matches. This CDR3 has 15 residues. The germline CDR1 and CDR2 sequences are WNHNN and SYGVQD (reference sequence). The CDR3 reads CASSEPGQGEEKLFF. For the CDR3, the DNA is TGCGCCAGCAGTGAGCCGGGACAGGGAGAAGAAAAACTGTTTTTT.

This clonotype has more than one count but fewer than ten. The chain links TRBV20-1 to TRBJ1-5; no definite D call. CDR1 and CDR2 (germline): DFQATT, SNEGSKA (reference sequence). V was clipped by 0 bases and J by 4 bases, with 13 bases between them. The CDR3 runs 15 residues. DNA of the CDR3: TGCAGTGCTAGAGATCCAGAGCGTTTTAATCAGCCCCAGCATTTT. This encodes CSARDPERFNQPQHF.

This clonotype came up many times. V gene TRBV28 combines with J gene TRBJ1-2; tentatively, D is TRBD1 (5 bases). The CDR3 has 14 amino acids. Germline V CDR1 and CDR2: MDHEN, SYDVKM. Trimming cost V 3 bases and J 7 bases, with 15 bases left between them. The CDR3, as DNA: TGTGCCAGCAGTTTCTACGCCGGGGGGGGTGGCTACACCTTC. This codes for CASSFYAGGGGYTF.

The CDR3 spells CASSPYRSPGSYEQYF. CDR3 DNA: TGTGCCAGCAGCCCCTACAGGTCCCCGGGATCCTACGAGCAGTACTTC. The rearrangement joins TRBV7-9 to TRBJ2-7; the D call may be TRBD1 or TRBD2 (5 bases each). Trimming took off 5 bases at V and 1 base at J, with 18 bases between the two ends. Germline V gives CDR1 SEHNR, CDR2 FQNEAQ (reference sequence). This CDR3 is built from 16 residues. Complete variable domain (other parts from reference TRBV7-9 and TRBJ2-7): DTGVSQNPRHKITKRGQNVTFRCDPISEHNRLYWYRQTLGQGPEFLTYFQNEAQLEKSRLLSDRFSAERPKGSFSTLEIQRTEQGDSAMYLCASSPYRSPGSYEQYFGPGTRLTVT.

The chain recombines TRBV7-6 with TRBJ2-5; D unresolved. Germline CDR1 reads SGHVS; CDR2 reads FNYEAQ. V lost 5 bases and J 2 bases, leaving 6 bases between the germline ends. This CDR3 spans 12 amino acids. The CDR3 is CASSTPQETQYF. The CDR3 DNA follows: TGTGCCAGCAGCACCCCTCAAGAGACCCAGTACTTC. The variable domain in full, completed from reference TRBV7-6 and TRBJ2-5, reads GAGVSQSPRYKVTKRGQDVALRCDPISGHVSLYWYRQALGQGPEFLTYFNYEAQQDKSGLPNDRFSAERPEGSISTLTIQRTEQRDSAMYRCASSTPQETQYFGPGTRLLVL.

This clonotype occurred a few times. The J gene is TRBJ1-6, the V gene TRBV12-3 or TRBV12-4, with no clear D. The CDR3 loop spans 14 amino acids. V lost 3 bases and J lost 8, with 11 bases in between. CDR3 nucleotides: TGTGCCAGCAGTTTGGGCAGGCGAGATTCACCCCTCCACTTT. This gives the protein CASSLGRRDSPLHF.

This clonotype was detected many times. The gene calls are TRBV29-1 and TRBJ2-7; D may correspond to TRBD1 or TRBD2 (5 bases each). CDR1 is SQVTM, CDR2 ANQGSEA, per germline. V shed 6 bases and J shed 1 base, with 10 bases lying between them. The CDR3 covers 12 residues. The CDR3 region is CSVAWGSYEQYF. CDR3 nucleotide sequence: TGCAGCGTCGCCTGGGGGTCCTACGAGCAGTACTTC.

The chain carries TRBV5-4 and TRBJ2-1; 7 positions agree with TRBD2. The CDR3 consists of 15 residues. The trim removed 6 bases at V and 8 bases at J, leaving 14 bases unmatched. Germline V lookup: CDR1 SGHNT, CDR2 YYREEE (reference sequence). CDR3 protein: CASTVGGGLIDEQFF. Here the CDR3 DNA reads TGTGCCAGCACTGTCGGGGGAGGGCTGATCGATGAGCAGTTCTTC.

This chain joins TRBV28 and TRBJ2-7; D is possibly TRBD1 (6 bases). Germline CDR1 MDHEN, CDR2 SYDVKM. Trimming pared 2 bases from V and 3 bases from J, leaving 11 bases between. This CDR3 contains 14 residues. DNA of the CDR3: TGTGCCAGCAGTTTAACAGGGAACGTCTACGAGCAGTACTTC. Translated, it gives CASSLTGNVYEQYF.

The sample holds a few counts of this clonotype. The V and J genes are TRBV6-1 and TRBJ2-7; D remains ambiguous. Trimming left V 6 bases short and J 2 bases short, with 5 bases between. This CDR3 spans 11 amino acids. Germline V gives CDR1 MNHNS, CDR2 SASEGT. CDR3 bases: TGTGCCAGCAGGTGGGCCTACGAGCAGTACTTC. This gives the protein CASRWAYEQYF.

There are a few counts of this clonotype. The CDR3 region has the DNA TGCGCCAGCAGGGCTATTACAGGGGTCGAGACCCAGTACTTC. Translating it yields CASRAITGVETQYF. This chain uses TRBV5-1 with TRBJ2-5; TRBD1 matches 7 bases. The CDR3 extends over 14 amino acids. Trimming cost V 5 bases and J 5 bases; bases outside gene matches: 9. Per germline, CDR1 SGHRS and CDR2 YFSETQ.

At least ten counts were recorded for this clonotype. V usage is TRBV6-1 and J usage is TRBJ2-1; TRBD1 might be the D (6 bases). This CDR3 has 13 residues. CDR1 is MNHNS and CDR2 is SASEGT in the germline V gene. Trimming stripped 6 bases from V and 1 base from J, with 7 bases between. The CDR3 nucleotides are TGTGCCAGCAGAGGGGGATCCTACAATGAGCAGTTCTTC. Its translation is CASRGGSYNEQFF.

This clonotype was detected a few times. The rearrangement uses TRBV28 and TRBJ1-5; 9 nucleotides match TRBD1. Per the germline V gene, CDR1 is MDHEN and CDR2 is SYDVKM. The junction had 12 bases not matched to a gene; V was cut back by 5 bases and J by 7 bases. The CDR3 consists of 16 residues. CDR3 nucleotide sequence: TGTGCCAGCAGTGCGCCCGGGACAGGGCCTTGGCAGCCCCAGCATTTT. Its translation: CASSAPGTGPWQPQHF.

This clonotype came up a few times. The V gene is TRBV6-2 or TRBV6-3, the J gene TRBJ2-7; 9 nucleotides line up with TRBD1. The germline gives CDR1 MNHEY, CDR2 SVGEGT. The CDR3 runs to 14 residues. Trimming at V came to 6 bases and at J to 4 bases, leaving 7 bases not matched to a gene. CDR3 nucleotides: TGTGCCAGCAGGCCTCCGGGACAGGGATACGAGCAGTACTTC. It encodes CASRPPGQGYEQYF.

This clonotype has only a few counts. The chain has TRBV20-1 and TRBJ1-1; D is unresolved. This CDR3 spans 11 amino acids. Trimming removed 3 bases at V and 12 bases at J, with 14 bases between. Germline V gene sequence: CDR1 DFQATT, CDR2 SNEGSKA (reference sequence). This chain's CDR3 is CSARDRGATFF. In nucleotides, the CDR3 is TGCAGTGCTAGGGATCGGGGTGCGACTTTCTTT.

CDR3 sequence reads: CASSQQSSGANVLTF. CDR3 nucleotides: TGTGCCAGCAGTCAACAGTCCTCTGGGGCCAACGTCCTGACTTTC. This sequence joins TRBV28 and TRBJ2-6; D gene unclear. The CDR3 covers 15 residues. V lost 5 bases and J lost 0, with 8 bases in between. Per germline, CDR1 MDHEN and CDR2 SYDVKM.

The chain recombines TRBV10-2 with TRBJ2-5; possible D gene TRBD2, 6 bases. The CDR3 has 14 amino acids. V lost 7 bases and J 1 base, leaving 13 bases between the germline ends. Germline CDR1 reads WSHSY; CDR2 reads SAAADI. CDR3 DNA: TGCGCCAGCAAGAGGGACTGGACCCAAGAGACCCAGTACTTC. Its translation: CASKRDWTQETQYF.

This clonotype was detected many times. V and J are TRBV7-2 and TRBJ1-1; TRBD1 matches at 9 bases. Germline values: CDR1 SGHTA, CDR2 FQGNSA. The V gene end was trimmed by 4 bases and the J gene end by 6 bases; junction bases not matched to a gene: 9. This CDR3 region has 15 residues. The CDR3 DNA follows: TGTGCCAGCAGCTCGTTTGGGACAGGGATGGCTGAAGCTTTCTTT. It encodes CASSSFGTGMAEAFF.

This clonotype was counted at least ten times. This chain uses TRBV7-2 with TRBJ2-5; 8 nucleotides agree with TRBD2. CDR1 is SGHTA, CDR2 FQGNSA, per germline. The ends lost 4 bases at V and 3 bases at J; junction bases unmatched: 10. The CDR3 has 16 amino acids. The CDR3 DNA reads as TGTGCCAGCAGCTGGGGCCTCGGGCGGGGGGAAGAGACCCAGTACTTC. Translated, it gives CASSWGLGRGEETQYF.

The chain links TRBV20-1 to TRBJ2-5; D not resolved. The germline V and J ends were trimmed by 0 bases and 2 bases, with 16 bases remaining between them. The length of the CDR3 is 16 residues. CDR1 and CDR2 from the germline V gene are DFQATT and SNEGSKA (reference sequence). The CDR3 bases are TGCAGTGCTAGAGATGGTCGACGGGTCTCACAAGAGACCCAGTACTTC. Translated: CSARDGRRVSQETQYF.

The chain couples TRBV19 to TRBJ2-3; tentative D call: TRBD2 (5 bases). Germline CDR1 LNHDA, CDR2 SQIVND (reference sequence). The V and J ends lost 4 bases and 6 bases respectively, with 14 bases between them. The CDR3 is made up of 14 amino acids. CDR3 sequence (DNA): TGTGCCAGTAGTAGGGTCAGAGGGATGGATACGCAGTATTTT. Its protein product is CASSRVRGMDTQYF.

This clonotype was observed a few times. The chain carries TRBV18 and TRBJ1-2; D remains ambiguous. V lost 0 bases and J 7 bases, leaving 9 bases between the germline ends. The CDR3 has 13 residues. Germline V gene data show CDR1 as KGHSH and CDR2 as LQKENI. This chain's CDR3 is CASSPPSRAGYTF. The CDR3 DNA reads as TGTGCCAGCTCACCACCGTCGAGGGCTGGCTACACCTTC. The entire variable domain, with the rest obtained from reference TRBV18 and TRBJ1-2, is as follows: NAGVMQNPRHLVRRRGQEARLRCSPMKGHSHVYWYRQLPEEGLKFMVYLQKENIIDESGMPKERFSAEFPKEGPSILRIQQVVRGDSAAYFCASSPPSRAGYTFGSGTRLTVV.

There are a few counts of this clonotype. The DNA for the CDR3 is TGTGCCAGCAGTCACATCGCTACTAGCGGCAGCTCCTACGAGCAGTACTTC. Translated: CASSHIATSGSSYEQYF. The chain joins TRBV27 to TRBJ2-7; 8 nucleotides agree with TRBD2. V lost 5 bases, J lost 0 bases, and 12 bases stayed unmatched. CDR3 length equals 17 residues. CDR1 MNHEY and CDR2 SMNVEV come from the germline V gene (reference sequence).

This clonotype appeared a few times. The chain combines TRBV28 with TRBJ2-4; 14 positions match TRBD2. The CDR3 totals 17 residues. V was clipped by 7 bases and J by 1 base; unmatched bases: 6. Per the germline V gene, CDR1 is MDHEN and CDR2 is SYDVKM. CDR3 in amino acids: CASTRLAGGPAKNIQYF. DNA of the CDR3: TGTGCCAGCACAAGACTAGCGGGAGGGCCGGCCAAAAACATTCAGTACTTC.

This chain uses TRBV7-2 with TRBJ1-5; D gene ambiguous. The CDR3 is 15 residues long. Germline V lookup: CDR1 SGHTA, CDR2 FQGNSA. The germline V and J ends were trimmed by 2 bases and 3 bases, with 11 bases remaining between them. The CDR3 coding sequence is TGTGCCAGCAGCTTACCACCGGGATTCAATCAGCCCCAGCATTTT. Translating it yields CASSLPPGFNQPQHF.

This clonotype has more than one count but fewer than ten. The chain couples TRBV6-2 or TRBV6-3 to TRBJ2-1; the D gene is possibly TRBD1 (6 bases). Between the trimmed V and J ends, which lost 0 bases and 6 bases, there was a span of 9 bases. This CDR3 is 14 amino acids long. CDR1 MNHEY and CDR2 SVGEGT come from the germline V gene. The CDR3 bases are TGTGCCAGCAGTTACTCGGGACAAGTCAATGAGCAGTTCTTC. This encodes CASSYSGQVNEQFF.

This clonotype showed up many times. This chain joins TRBV28 and TRBJ1-1; TRBD1 might be the D (5 bases). The V end was cut by 3 bases, the J end by 0 bases, with 14 bases between. The CDR3 runs 16 residues. CDR1 is MDHEN, CDR2 SYDVKM, per germline. CDR3 region: CASSFPSRRVNTEAFF. The DNA of the CDR3 is TGTGCCAGCAGTTTCCCGTCTCGCAGGGTGAACACTGAAGCTTTCTTT.

The V call is TRBV20-1, the J call TRBJ1-2, with 8 bases lining up with TRBD1. The CDR3 loop spans 15 amino acids. V was clipped by 4 bases and J by 1 base; unmatched bases: 8. The germline V gene encodes CDR1 DFQATT and CDR2 SNEGSKA (reference sequence). The CDR3 region is CSAKDRAPFNYGYTF. In DNA form, the CDR3 reads TGCAGTGCTAAGGACAGGGCACCCTTTAACTATGGCTACACCTTC.

This clonotype appeared many times. The chain carries TRBV7-2 and TRBJ2-3; D gene uncertain. This CDR3 is built from 13 residues. Germline CDR1 reads SGHTA; CDR2 reads FQGNSA. With 4 bases removed from V and 2 bases from J, the gap between germline ends came to 7 bases. CDR3 amino acids: CASSSDPTDTQYF. The CDR3 region has the DNA TGTGCCAGCAGCTCAGACCCCACAGATACGCAGTATTTT.

This clonotype appeared a few times. The rearrangement joins TRBV7-2 to TRBJ2-1; 7 nucleotides line up with TRBD2. The CDR3 extends over 16 amino acids. The germline CDR1 and CDR2 sequences are SGHTA and FQGNSA. The V gene end was trimmed by 2 bases and the J gene end by 4 bases; junction bases not matched to a gene: 8. CDR3 sequence reads: CASSLTGGVGYNEQFF. CDR3 in DNA: TGTGCCAGCAGCTTAACGGGGGGAGTTGGATACAATGAGCAGTTCTTC.

V and J are TRBV19 and TRBJ1-5; 12 positions match TRBD1. The CDR3 contains 18 residues. The V segment lost 6 bases and the J segment 0 bases; nucleotides outside the gene matches: 9. In germline, CDR1 is LNHDA, CDR2 SQIVND (reference sequence). CDR3 in amino acids: CASRPPGQGAYSNQPQHF. The DNA of the CDR3 is TGTGCCAGTAGACCCCCGGGACAGGGGGCTTATAGCAATCAGCCCCAGCATTTT.

This clonotype was picked up many times. The chain is built from TRBV5-8 and TRBJ2-3, with D perhaps matching TRBD1 or TRBD2 (5 bases each). CDR1 and CDR2 (germline): SGHTS, YDEGEE. Trimming removed 5 bases at V and 4 bases at J, with 14 bases between. CDR3 size: 14 residues. The DNA for the CDR3 is TGTGCCAGCAGTTCATACGGGGCGGCAGATACGCAGTATTTT. Translating it yields CASSSYGAADTQYF.